This TCR beta chain was profiled in a study of T cells in localized non-small cell lung cancer (dated by TCRdb to about 2020). As for the study more broadly: The study examined T cell repertoires in 200 to 300 patients with early-stage NSCLC and compared tumors with uninvolved tumor-adjacent lungs. All 230 or so NSCLC patients in the cohort were treatment-naive and had localized lung tumors that were resected. Of the NSCLC patients, around 130 were male and 107 were female, and the mean age was approximately 66 years. General conclusions and limits of the study: Uninvolved tumor-adjacent lung showed the highest T cell clonality, higher than tumor, which suggests more focused antigenic responses in the uninvolved tumor-adjacent lung. Because multi-region sequencing of the tumors was not done, intratumor heterogeneity could not be ruled out. A median of roughly 58 of the top 100 tumor clones were detected in paired uninvolved adjacent lung, and 28 of these tumor clones were also found among the top 100 clones of the paired uninvolved adjacent lung. Because the study design was exploratory, TCR variables were selected using unadjusted p-values without false-discovery rate correction. Higher T cell density in blood was associated with longer overall survival, whereas higher clonality in adjacent lung was associated with shorter survival.

Its CDR3 holds 15 amino acids, cysteine through phenylalanine. Only the CDR3 portion is preserved as DNA: 45 bases, with reading frame beginning at the first base. Trimmed from V: 5 bases; trimmed from J: 6 bases; junction bases lacking a gene match: 5. Looking up the germline V gene (reference sequence) yields CDR1 MNHNY and CDR2 SVGAGI. On this clone: Its antigen is still unknown. Per-nucleotide qualities are absent, and no much larger clonotype sits a single base away.

TCR beta CDR3 regions were sequenced from DNA using the immunoSEQ Assay. On the study's bioinformatics: To compute T cell density, TCR beta template counts were normalized to usable DNA, which was estimated by amplifying housekeeping genes. Richness was estimated using the preseqR package, with extrapolation to 400,000 templates for PBMC samples and to 120,000 templates for tissue samples. Clonality was defined as one minus Pielou's evenness. Tissue-enriched TCRs were identified by differential abundance testing using productive amino-acid clonotypes, minimum total count 5 and alpha 0.1. Repertoire overlap between compartments was quantified with the Jaccard Index and Morisita Overlap Index. GLIPH clustered TCR beta CDR3s with public tetramer-defined viral CDR3s; viral motifs required at least three viral sequences plus V-gene enrichment. In TCRdb, the immuneACCESS table is reduced to in-frame sequences with V and J assigned. These tables do not hold every clone; where another copy was compared, an unresolved V gene accounts for under half, and the others remain unexplained. The V and J calls and clone size are taken from that table; D and trimming were inferred from the DNA. In all, the sample holds about 64,000 clones, and more than 80% of those were seen once. The ten largest clones capture just over 4.5% of the sample.

At diagnosis, peripheral blood, uninvolved tumor-adjacent lung and tumor were collected and were preserved as a mix of fresh-frozen and FFPE material. Blood samples were analyzed as peripheral blood mononuclear cells for TCR repertoire profiling. The TCR sequence derives from a man between 40 and 70 years old with stage II lung adenocarcinoma. The specimen comprised PBMCs, sampled before any cancer treatment. In this chain, TRBV6-6 is recombined with TRBJ2-2; 11 of the junction bases match TRBD2. The sequenced DNA is TGTGCCAGCAGTCCGCTAGCGGGAGGCGCCGGGGAGCTGTTTTTT. Its protein is CASSPLAGGAGELFF.